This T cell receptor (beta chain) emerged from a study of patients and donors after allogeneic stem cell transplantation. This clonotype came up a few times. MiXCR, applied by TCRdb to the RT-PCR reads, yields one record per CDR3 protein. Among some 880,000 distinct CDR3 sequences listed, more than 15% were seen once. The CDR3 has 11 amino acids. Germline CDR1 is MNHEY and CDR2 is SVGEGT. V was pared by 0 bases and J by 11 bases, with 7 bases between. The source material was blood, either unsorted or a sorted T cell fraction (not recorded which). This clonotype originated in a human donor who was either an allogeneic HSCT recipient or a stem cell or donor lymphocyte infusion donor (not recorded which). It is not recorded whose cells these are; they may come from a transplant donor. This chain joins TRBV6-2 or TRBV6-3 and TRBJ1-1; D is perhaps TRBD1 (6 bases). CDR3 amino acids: CASSYSQGAFF. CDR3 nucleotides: TGTGCCAGCAGTTACTCCCAGGGGGCTTTCTTT.